These 8 T cell receptor beta chains share one sample of origin, sequenced in a study of OX40 agonist ivuxolimab in advanced cancers. Assay used: immunoSEQ multiplex PCR; TCRdb lists only in-frame clones, some missing. This sample carries tens of thousands of clones, approximately 85% of them seen once, and the ten largest clones take 2% to 2.5%. Sample: CD4+ or CD8+ T cells sorted from blood, taken in a trial of the OX40 agonist ivuxolimab. These receptors came from an adult with an advanced solid tumor such as melanoma, head and neck, liver or kidney cancer.

V and J are TRBV6-5 and TRBJ1-4; the D gene is possibly TRBD1 (5 bases). Deletions cut 6 bases from V and 10 bases from J, with 18 bases between. Germline CDR1 MNHEY, CDR2 SVGAGI. This CDR3 spans 14 amino acids. DNA for the CDR3: TGTGCCAGCAGGCAGGGCAACGTACGGGGAAAACTGTTTTTT. Translated: CASRQGNVRGKLFF.

This clone is a singleton in its sample. This chain joins TRBV11-3 and TRBJ2-5, with TRBD2 matching over 9 bases. From germline, CDR1 is SGHNT and CDR2 YENEEA. The CDR3 runs 15 residues. The junction had 8 bases not matched to a gene; V was cut back by 4 bases and J by 5 bases. For the CDR3, the DNA is TGTGCCAGCAGCTATGGCGGGGGGGCGGACGAGACCCAGTACTTC. Its protein product is CASSYGGGADETQYF. The variable domain in full, completed from reference TRBV11-3 and TRBJ2-5, reads EAGVVQSPRYKIIEKKQPVAFWCNPISGHNTLYWYLQNLGQGPELLIRYENEEAVDDSQLPKDRFSAERLKGVDSTLKIQPAELGDSAVYLCASSYGGGADETQYFGPGTRLLVL.

This chain links TRBV28 with TRBJ1-5; D remains unclear. This CDR3 is built from 14 residues. The V end lost 7 bases, the J end lost 3 bases, and 13 bases lay between the germline ends. Germline assignment: CDR1 MDHEN and CDR2 SYDVKM. DNA for the CDR3: TGTGCCAGCAACGCTCAGCCATACAATCAGCCCCAGCATTTT. Its protein product is CASNAQPYNQPQHF.

V gene TRBV5-1 combines with J gene TRBJ2-2; D is ambiguous. V lost 1 base to trimming and J lost 4 bases, with 8 bases between them. Germline CDR1 SGHRS, CDR2 YFSETQ. This CDR3 comprises 14 residues. This CDR3 is CASSLIQSTGELFF. DNA for the CDR3: TGCGCCAGCAGCTTGATACAGAGCACCGGGGAGCTGTTTTTT.

The rearrangement links TRBV5-1 to TRBJ1-4; a possible D gene is TRBD1 (5 bases). CDR3 length: 16 amino acids. Trimming removed 2 bases at V and 7 bases at J, with 18 bases between. The germline V gene encodes CDR1 SGHRS and CDR2 YFSETQ. The CDR3 sequence is CASSFEPGPVGEKLFF. For the CDR3, the DNA is TGCGCCAGCAGCTTCGAGCCAGGGCCGGTGGGTGAAAAACTGTTTTTT.

The gene calls are TRBV7-9 and TRBJ2-5; a possible D gene is TRBD2 (6 bases). Germline values: CDR1 SEHNR, CDR2 FQNEAQ (reference sequence). V lost 1 base to trimming and J lost 5 bases, with 11 bases between them. The CDR3 spans 14 residues. CDR3 in amino acids: CASSLVAARETQYF. The CDR3, as DNA: TGTGCCAGCAGCTTAGTAGCGGCGAGGGAGACCCAGTACTTC.

CDR3 protein: CASRRDRVQDTQYF. For the CDR3, the DNA is TGTGCCAGCAGGAGGGACAGGGTTCAAGATACGCAGTATTTT. The chain joins TRBV2 to TRBJ2-3; 9 nucleotides align to TRBD1. There are 14 residues in the CDR3. CDR1 is SNHLY, CDR2 FYNNEI, per germline. The V segment lost 6 bases and the J segment 5 bases; nucleotides outside the gene matches: 6.

The chain links TRBV7-6 to TRBJ1-5; D gene uncertain. V lost 1 base, J lost 4 bases, and 20 bases lay in between. The CDR3 totals 18 residues. CDR1 is SGHVS, CDR2 FNYEAQ, per germline. This CDR3 reads CASSLVSGIGPLNQPQHF. The CDR3 coding sequence is TGTGCCAGCAGCTTAGTCTCGGGGATTGGGCCCCTAAATCAGCCCCAGCATTTT.